Presented here are 29 T cell receptor beta chains from one specimen sequenced in a study of CD8+CD57+ T cells in acquired aplastic anemia. Genomic DNA served as template for TCR beta VDJ and CDR3 profiling. TCRdb re-called the reads through MiXCR, storing one row per CDR3 protein. Of about 150,000 distinct CDR3 sequences in the sample, roughly half were seen once. Patients selected for sequencing had displayed CD8+CD57+ cell expansion by flow cytometry. Sequences were obtained from sorted CD4+, CD8+, or CD8+CD57+ T cells (not recorded which) from PBMCs. The receptor set was obtained from a human donor with aplastic anemia.

On this clonotype: One end of the junction fails to match germline, which may point to a read error. The chain employs TRBV10-3 and TRBJ1-1; TRBD1 might be the D (5 bases). This CDR3 spans 15 amino acids. The germline gives CDR1 ENHRY, CDR2 SYGVKD. Here the CDR3 reads CAVGDPTVGGAEAFF. The DNA for the CDR3 is TGTGCCGTAGGTGACCCGACAGTCGGAGGGGCTGAAGCCTTCTTT.

Regarding this clonotype: This is likely a read error, given that the CDR3 carries no conserved phenylalanine or tryptophan at its end. V is TRBV5-8 and J is TRBJ1-1; D is unclear. CDR1 is SGHTS, CDR2 YDEGEE, per germline. This CDR3 has 14 amino acids. CDR3 region: CASSWGGRWPEAFL. DNA for the CDR3: TGCGCCAGCAGCTGGGGTGGACGATGGCCTGAAGCTTTCCTT.

There are a few counts of this clonotype. V and J are TRBV15 and TRBJ2-7; no definite D call. Trimming left V 5 bases short and J 0 bases short, with 11 bases between. The germline V gene has CDR1 LNHNV and CDR2 YYDKDF (reference sequence). This CDR3 is 14 amino acids long. CDR3 in amino acids: CATSARGFSYEQYF. The CDR3 DNA sequence: TGTGCCACCAGCGCAAGAGGTTTCTCCTACGAGCAGTACTTC.

This clonotype has a count of ten or more. The chain has TRBV4-2 and TRBJ2-7, with D possibly matching TRBD1 (6 bases). CDR1 and CDR2 (germline): LGHNA, YNFKEQ. The V end was cut by 0 bases, the J end by 0 bases, with 9 bases between. The CDR3 is 15 amino acids. CDR3 region: CASSQETGLSYEQYF. The CDR3 DNA reads TGTGCCAGCAGCCAAGAAACAGGGCTCTCCTACGAGCAGTACTTC.

This clonotype was counted between two and nine times. A junction boundary mismatches the germline segment, possibly from a read error. V gene TRBV10-3 combines with J gene TRBJ1-2; 8 bases align to TRBD1. The germline V gene has CDR1 ENHRY and CDR2 SYGVKD. This CDR3 has 12 amino acids. CDR3 sequence: CASSEGAGGNTF. In DNA form, the CDR3 reads TGTGCCAGCAGTGAAGGGGCAGGGGGCAACACCTTC.

This clonotype was recorded at least ten times. The V call is TRBV6-5, the J call TRBJ1-4; D gene uncertain. This CDR3 has 17 residues. In germline, CDR1 is MNHEY, CDR2 SVGAGI. Deletions cut 4 bases from V and 0 bases from J, with 15 bases between. The CDR3 loop is CASSLSWAAATNEKLFF. CDR3 nucleotide sequence: TGTGCCAGCAGTTTGAGCTGGGCAGCCGCAACTAATGAAAAACTGTTTTTT.

The rearrangement uses TRBV11-2 and TRBJ2-7, with TRBD2 identical over 10 bases. Losses at the gene ends were 2 bases for V and 3 bases for J; bases not matched to a gene: 1. The CDR3 is made up of 14 amino acids. Looked up from germline, CDR1 is SGHAT and CDR2 is FQNNGV. CDR3 bases: TGTGCCAGCAGCTTAAGACTAGCGGGCTACGAGCAGTACTTC. Its protein product is CASSLRLAGYEQYF. The variable domain in full, completed from reference TRBV11-2 and TRBJ2-7, reads EAGVAQSPRYKIIEKRQSVAFWCNPISGHATLYWYQQILGQGPKLLIQFQNNGVVDDSQLPKDRFSAERLKGVDSTLKIQPAKLEDSAVYLCASSLRLAGYEQYFGPGTRLTVT.

This clonotype appeared many times. V usage is TRBV5-1 and J usage is TRBJ2-7, with 7 bases aligning to TRBD1. With V trimmed by 4 bases and J by 2 bases, 6 bases remained unmatched. From germline, CDR1 is SGHRS and CDR2 YFSETQ. The CDR3 consists of 14 residues. The CDR3 region is CASSGKGQAYEQYF. The CDR3 DNA is TGCGCCAGCAGCGGAAAAGGACAGGCCTACGAGCAGTACTTC.

This clonotype was counted a few times. V gene TRBV7-9 combines with J gene TRBJ2-3; no firm D call. This CDR3 contains 14 residues. In germline, CDR1 is SEHNR, CDR2 FQNEAQ (reference sequence). Trimming took off 1 base at V and 6 bases at J, with 11 bases between the two ends. The CDR3 region has the DNA TGTGCCAGCAGCTTAGGCTCATTTGCGGATACGCAGTATTTT. It is translated as CASSLGSFADTQYF.

V usage is TRBV2 and J usage is TRBJ2-7, with 7 positions matching TRBD1. Trimming took 2 bases from V and 6 from J; bases not matched to a gene: 7. Germline values: CDR1 SNHLY, CDR2 FYNNEI. This CDR3 contains 14 residues. Here the CDR3 reads CASSERQGEVEQYF. CDR3 nucleotides: TGTGCCAGCAGTGAACGACAGGGAGAAGTCGAGCAGTACTTC.

As to this clonotype: This may arise from a read error, as a much more abundant clone is one base away. This chain links TRBV14 with TRBJ2-5, with TRBD2 identical over 7 bases. The germline V gene encodes CDR1 SGHDN and CDR2 FVKESK. CDR3 length: 18 residues. After removal of 4 bases from V and 5 bases from J, the junction contained 19 bases not matched to a gene. CDR3 coding DNA: TGTGCCAGCAGCCGTCATGCCGATGGGGCGCGGGAGTGGGAGACCCAGTACTTC. Translation gives CASSRHADGAREWETQYF. Full variable domain (rest looked up from reference TRBV14 and TRBJ2-5): EAGVTQFPSHSVIEKGQTVTLRCDPISGHDNLYWYRRVMGKEIKFLLHFVKESKQDESGMPNNRFLAERTGGTYSTLKVQPAELEDSGVYFCASSRHADGAREWETQYFGPGTRLLVL.

V usage is TRBV20-1 and J usage is TRBJ2-5; no clear D gene. The CDR3 runs 8 residues. CDR1 is DFQATT, CDR2 SNEGSKA, per germline (reference sequence). V was trimmed by 7 bases and J by 7 bases, leaving 4 bases between them. The CDR3 bases are TGCAGTGTAGGGACCCAGTACTTC. Protein: CSVGTQYF.

Only one count was recorded for this clonotype. This chain connects TRBV2 to TRBJ1-2; 7 bases align to TRBD1. Trimming at V came to 5 bases and at J to 1 base, leaving 7 bases not matched to a gene. From germline, CDR1 is SNHLY and CDR2 FYNNEI. This CDR3 spans 15 amino acids. For the CDR3, the DNA is TGTGCCAGCAGTACCGAAGGGGGCATTAACTATGGCTACACCTTC. The encoded protein is CASSTEGGINYGYTF.

As to this clonotype: Because it lacks the conserved phenylalanine or tryptophan at the end, this CDR3 is likely a read error. It is unclear where the CDR3 begins or ends on the DNA, so no DNA is shown, and the CDR3 is as TCRdb lists it. This chain connects TRBV5-1 to TRBJ1-3. The CDR3 comprises 13 residues, both ends counted. From germline, CDR1 is SGHRS and CDR2 YFSETQ. Here the CDR3 reads CASSPLTGNTKYS.

This clonotype was detected ten times or more. The chain joins TRBV27 to TRBJ1-2; maybe TRBD1 (5 bases). CDR3 length: 13 amino acids. CDR1 and CDR2 (germline): MNHEY, SMNVEV (reference sequence). Deletions cut 10 bases from V and 4 bases from J, with 16 bases between. The CDR3 nucleotides are TGTGCCACTGGGGCAGGGAGGGCCTATGGCTACACCTTC. It specifies CATGAGRAYGYTF.

This clonotype was detected a few times. The rearrangement joins TRBV10-3 to TRBJ1-5; 7 bases line up with TRBD1. Germline V gene sequence: CDR1 ENHRY, CDR2 SYGVKD. V lost 6 bases and J lost 0; bases outside the gene matches: 5. The CDR3 is 15 amino acids. This chain's CDR3 is CAIRAGGGSNQPQHF. The CDR3 region has the DNA TGTGCCATCAGGGCAGGGGGGGGTAGCAATCAGCCCCAGCATTTT.

The sample holds a few counts of this clonotype. V gene TRBV7-9 combines with J gene TRBJ2-1, with 7 bases matching TRBD2. The CDR3 is 13 amino acids. Germline-derived CDR1 and CDR2 are SEHNR and FQNEAQ (reference sequence). CDR3: CAGKRDSYNEQFF. CDR3 DNA sequence: TGTGCAGGAAAGCGGGACTCCTACAATGAGCAGTTCTTC. Based on the CDR3 plus reference TRBV7-9 and TRBJ2-1, the full variable domain is DTGVSQNPRHKITKRGQNVTFRCDPISEHNRLYWYRQTLGQGPEFLTYFQNEAQLEKSRLLSDRFSAERPKGSFSTLEIQRTEQGDSAMYLCAGKRDSYNEQFFGPGTRLTVL.

The V gene is TRBV2, the J gene TRBJ2-2; D call uncertain. The V end lost 10 bases, the J end lost 0 bases, and 12 bases lay between the germline ends. Germline V gives CDR1 SNHLY, CDR2 FYNNEI. This CDR3 region has 14 residues. This CDR3 is CATAKQTNTGELFF. The CDR3 DNA sequence: TGTGCCACAGCTAAACAGACGAACACCGGGGAGCTGTTTTTT.

This clonotype appeared once. This chain uses TRBV15 with TRBJ2-2; D is possibly TRBD1 (6 bases). There are 16 residues in the CDR3. Per the germline V gene, CDR1 is LNHNV and CDR2 is YYDKDF (reference sequence). V shed 10 bases and J shed 2 bases, with 20 bases lying between them. DNA of the CDR3: TGTGCCAGCACCGGCTCAGGGGCTCCAAACACCGGGGAGCTGTTTTTT. Encoded protein: CASTGSGAPNTGELFF.

CDR3 DNA: TGTGCCAGCAGTGAATTGGGGCAGAGAACTGAAGCTTTCTTT. This sequence encodes CASSELGQRTEAFF. This chain links TRBV25-1 with TRBJ1-1; TRBD1 is a possible D gene (5 bases). This CDR3 contains 14 residues. V was clipped by 1 base and J by 5 bases, with 11 bases between them. The germline CDR1 and CDR2 sequences are MGHDK and SYGVNS.

This clonotype showed up many times. The gene calls are TRBV5-1 and TRBJ1-4; TRBD1 agrees at 7 bases. This CDR3 is 16 amino acids long. Germline V gene data show CDR1 as SGHRS and CDR2 as YFSETQ. V was pared by 5 bases and J by 8 bases, with 15 bases of the junction left unmatched. The CDR3 DNA sequence: TGCGCCAGCAGTCGGGACAGCGGCCGGCTTGGGGAAAAACTGTTTTTT. Translating gives CASSRDSGRLGEKLFF.

The chain combines TRBV7-9 with TRBJ2-7; tentatively, D is TRBD2 (5 bases). The CDR3 is 13 amino acids. V was shortened by 5 bases and J by 4 bases, with 12 bases between the two germline ends. The germline V gene encodes CDR1 SEHNR and CDR2 FQNEAQ (reference sequence). CDR3: CASSPRTVYEQYF. CDR3 nucleotides: TGTGCCAGCAGCCCACGGACTGTATACGAGCAGTACTTC.

The J gene is TRBJ2-5, the V gene TRBV5-1; D ambiguous. The CDR3 sequence is 12 residues long. The V end lost 7 bases, the J end lost 2 bases, and 9 bases lay between the germline ends. Germline V lookup: CDR1 SGHRS, CDR2 YFSETQ. CDR3 in amino acids: CASAKEQETQYF. CDR3 DNA sequence: TGCGCCAGCGCCAAAGAACAAGAGACCCAGTACTTC.

Comments on this clonotype: A junction boundary mismatches the germline segment, possibly from a read error. This chain joins TRBV19 and TRBJ1-2; TRBD1 aligns across 8 bases. Per the germline V gene, CDR1 is LNHDA and CDR2 is SQIVND (reference sequence). CDR3 size: 13 residues. As DNA, the CDR3 is TGTGCCAGTAGCATAGACAGGGGTGGTGGCTACACCTTC. The encoded protein is CASSIDRGGGYTF. Variable domain in full (rest from reference TRBV19 and TRBJ1-2): DGGITQSPKYLFRKEGQNVTLSCEQNLNHDAMYWYRQDPGQGLRLIYYSQIVNDFQKGDIAEGYSVSREKKESFPLTVTSAQKNPTAFYLCASSIDRGGGYTFGSGTRLTVV.

This clonotype was seen repeatedly, ten times or more. This chain links TRBV7-9 with TRBJ2-5; 12 bases are shared with TRBD2. V was clipped by 6 bases and J by 2 bases; unmatched bases: 7. This CDR3 is built from 16 residues. Germline V CDR1 and CDR2: SEHNR, FQNEAQ (reference sequence). The CDR3 spells CASRPPGLAGQETQYF. The CDR3, as DNA: TGTGCCAGCAGACCACCGGGACTAGCGGGTCAAGAGACCCAGTACTTC.

This clonotype was counted ten times or more. The chain uses TRBV7-9 and TRBJ2-7, with TRBD1 as a possible D gene (5 bases). This CDR3 has 16 residues. Trimming removed 5 bases at V and 5 bases at J, with 22 bases between. Germline V CDR1 and CDR2: SEHNR, FQNEAQ (reference sequence). The CDR3 DNA sequence: TGTGCCAGCAGCCCACCAACCAAGGGGCCAGATGACGAGCAGTACTTC. Protein: CASSPPTKGPDDEQYF.

This clonotype was found many times. The chain links TRBV12-3 or TRBV12-4 to TRBJ2-1, with 10 bases fitting TRBD2. This CDR3 has 16 residues. Losses at the gene ends were 5 bases for V and 2 bases for J; bases not matched to a gene: 6. This chain's CDR3 is CASSPPGLAAYNEQFF. The CDR3 DNA reads as TGTGCCAGCAGTCCGCCCGGACTAGCGGCCTACAATGAGCAGTTCTTC.

The chain joins TRBV6-2 or TRBV6-3 to TRBJ2-2; D remains unclear. CDR1 is MNHEY, CDR2 SVGEGT, per germline. This CDR3 region has 13 residues. V lost 2 bases to trimming and J lost 2 bases, with 3 bases between them. The CDR3 DNA reads as TGTGCCAGCAGTTACGTAAACACCGGGGAGCTGTTTTTT. Encoded protein: CASSYVNTGELFF.

The chain uses TRBV7-8 and TRBJ2-3; D remains unclear. Trimming left V 4 bases short and J 2 bases short, with 7 bases between. Germline V lookup: CDR1 SGHVS, CDR2 FQNEAQ. The CDR3 covers 13 residues. CDR3 region: CASSSYFTDTQYF. The CDR3 nucleotides are TGTGCCAGCAGCTCATATTTCACAGATACGCAGTATTTT.